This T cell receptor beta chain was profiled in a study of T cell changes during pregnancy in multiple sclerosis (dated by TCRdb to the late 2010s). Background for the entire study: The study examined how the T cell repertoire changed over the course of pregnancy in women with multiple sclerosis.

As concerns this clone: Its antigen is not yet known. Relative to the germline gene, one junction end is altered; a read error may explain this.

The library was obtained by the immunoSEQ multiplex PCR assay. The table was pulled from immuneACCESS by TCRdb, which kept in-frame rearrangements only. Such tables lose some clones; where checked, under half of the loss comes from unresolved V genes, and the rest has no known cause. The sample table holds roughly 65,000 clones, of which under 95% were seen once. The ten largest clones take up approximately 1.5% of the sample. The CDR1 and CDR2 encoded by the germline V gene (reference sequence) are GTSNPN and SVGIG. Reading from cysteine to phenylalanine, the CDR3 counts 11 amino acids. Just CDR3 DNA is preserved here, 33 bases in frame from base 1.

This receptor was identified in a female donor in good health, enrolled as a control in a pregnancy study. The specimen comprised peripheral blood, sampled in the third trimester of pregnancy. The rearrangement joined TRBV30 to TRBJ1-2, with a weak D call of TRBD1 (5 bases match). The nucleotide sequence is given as TGTGCCTGGAGTCCCCAAGGGGCTCCCCAATTC. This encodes CAWSPQGAPQF.